One sample yielded the 16 T cell receptor beta chains listed below, sequenced in a study of cytomegalovirus exposure and HLA in healthy donors. The PCR used 60 Vbeta and 13 Jbeta primers. Assay used: immunoSEQ multiplex PCR; TCRdb lists only in-frame clones, some missing. The data hold more than 120,000 clones, with approximately 78% observed a single time. Sequenced: PBMCs. Every receptor here comes from a woman aged 40 to 55 in good health and CMV-seropositive.

The chain employs TRBV11-3 and TRBJ2-7, with a tentative D call TRBD1 (5 bases). Germline lookup yields CDR1 SGHNT and CDR2 YENEEA. The length of the CDR3 is 15 residues. V was trimmed by 2 bases and J by 3 bases, leaving 14 bases between them. CDR3 in DNA: TGTGCCAGCAGCTTAATTGGTCCAGGACACTACGAGCAGTACTTC. It encodes CASSLIGPGHYEQYF.

V and J are TRBV7-9 and TRBJ2-7, with a possible D match to TRBD1 (6 bases). The CDR3 loop spans 14 amino acids. Germline CDR1 is SEHNR and CDR2 is FQNEAQ (reference sequence). The ends were cut back, 5 bases at V and 4 bases at J, with 15 bases in the middle. This chain's CDR3 is CASSPRTERYEQYF. The CDR3 DNA reads as TGTGCCAGCAGCCCGCGGACAGAAAGGTACGAGCAGTACTTC.

The J gene is TRBJ2-5, the V gene TRBV6-6; 10 positions match TRBD2. CDR3 length: 16 amino acids. Per germline, CDR1 MNHNY and CDR2 SVGAGI (reference sequence). Losses at the gene ends were 6 bases for V and 0 bases for J; bases not matched to a gene: 7. This CDR3 is CASRPGLAENQETQYF. The DNA of the CDR3 is TGTGCCAGCAGGCCCGGACTAGCGGAGAACCAAGAGACCCAGTACTTC.

This clone has only a few counts. The genes are TRBV7-9 and TRBJ2-5; D perhaps matches TRBD2 (6 bases). Germline lookup yields CDR1 SEHNR and CDR2 FQNEAQ (reference sequence). Trimming left V 8 bases short and J 3 bases short, with 13 bases between. The CDR3 has 13 residues. CDR3 protein: CASLRGPEETQYF. CDR3 DNA sequence: TGTGCCAGCTTGCGGGGACCCGAAGAGACCCAGTACTTC.

This clone has just a few counts. The rearrangement joins TRBV28 to TRBJ2-7; 8 nucleotides agree with TRBD1. The CDR3 extends over 14 amino acids. After removal of 6 bases from V and 6 bases from J, the junction contained 10 bases not matched to a gene. The germline V gene encodes CDR1 MDHEN and CDR2 SYDVKM. CDR3 DNA: TGTGCCAGCAGCTCCAGAGGACAGGGCGGCGAGCAGTACTTC. It encodes CASSSRGQGGEQYF.

The chain is built from TRBV10-2 and TRBJ1-2; 7 bases match TRBD1. This CDR3 is built from 14 residues. In germline, CDR1 is WSHSY, CDR2 SAAADI. The V segment lost 8 bases and the J segment 5 bases; nucleotides outside the gene matches: 11. CDR3 bases: TGCGCCAGCTCAGCAGGGGGGCCCCTATATGGCTACACCTTC. Protein sequence: CASSAGGPLYGYTF.

This clone appeared a single time. V and J are TRBV28 and TRBJ2-1; 10 positions match TRBD2. The V gene's germline CDR1 is MDHEN and CDR2 SYDVKM. V shed 7 bases, J shed 0 bases, and the junction held 9 bases outside the gene matches. The length of the CDR3 is 17 residues. CDR3 protein: CASTTAGGLLSYNEQFF. CDR3 coding DNA: TGTGCCAGCACGACAGCGGGAGGGCTTCTCTCCTACAATGAGCAGTTCTTC.

The chain recombines TRBV7-8 with TRBJ2-7; D call uncertain. The CDR3 is made up of 13 amino acids. CDR1 is SGHVS, CDR2 FQNEAQ, per germline. Between the trimmed V and J ends, which lost 1 base and 6 bases, there was a span of 10 bases. The chain's CDR3 is CASSLGAAREQYF. As DNA, the CDR3 is TGTGCCAGCAGCTTAGGGGCCGCCCGCGAGCAGTACTTC.

V and J are TRBV28 and TRBJ2-1; 11 positions match TRBD2. The V and J ends lost 5 bases and 12 bases, in that order; junction bases with no gene match: 6. This CDR3 is built from 13 residues. From germline, CDR1 is MDHEN and CDR2 SYDVKM. In nucleotides, the CDR3 is TGTGCCAGCAGTCCATCTAGCGGGAGGCCGCAGTTCTTC. Translating gives CASSPSSGRPQFF. The variable domain in full, with the rest retrieved from reference TRBV28 and TRBJ2-1, is DVKVTQSSRYLVKRTGEKVFLECVQDMDHENMFWYRQDPGLGLRLIYFSYDVKMKEKGDIPEGYSVSREKKERFSLILESASTNQTSMYLCASSPSSGRPQFFGPGTRLTVL.

This clone was observed a handful of times. The chain has TRBV5-1 and TRBJ1-4, with 9 bases identical to TRBD1. The ends lost 3 bases at V and 8 bases at J; junction bases unmatched: 5. Germline CDR1 is SGHRS and CDR2 is YFSETQ. This CDR3 is built from 14 residues. CDR3 sequence reads: CASSSTGGLEKLFF. CDR3 DNA: TGCGCCAGCAGCTCGACAGGGGGATTAGAAAAACTGTTTTTT. Looking up the rest from reference TRBV5-1 and TRBJ1-4 gives the full variable domain: KAGVTQTPRYLIKTRGQQVTLSCSPISGHRSVSWYQQTPGQGLQFLFEYFSETQRNKGNFPGRFSGRQFSNSRSEMNVSTLELGDSALYLCASSSTGGLEKLFFGSGTQLSVL.

As concerns this clone: This specimen includes other DNA sequences encoding the same CDR3. The J gene is TRBJ2-7, the V gene TRBV11-2, with D maybe TRBD2 (6 bases). This CDR3 is 14 amino acids long. V shed 0 bases and J shed 3 bases, with 9 bases lying between them. Germline-derived CDR1 and CDR2 are SGHAT and FQNNGV. CDR3 protein: CASSLEVGSYEQYF. DNA of the CDR3: TGTGCCAGCAGCTTAGAGGTCGGGAGCTACGAGCAGTACTTC.

The table lists this clone with a count of one. The chain is built from TRBV5-1 and TRBJ2-3, with 7 bases fitting TRBD2. This CDR3 comprises 16 residues. The germline CDR1 and CDR2 sequences are SGHRS and YFSETQ. Unmatched junction bases numbered 10, after V lost 4 bases and J lost 2 bases. CDR3 sequence reads: CASSPTLAVATDTQYF. CDR3 DNA: TGCGCCAGCAGCCCGACCCTAGCGGTGGCCACAGATACGCAGTATTTT.

The chain couples TRBV6-6 to TRBJ1-2; possibly TRBD1 for D (5 bases). Germline V CDR1 and CDR2: MNHNY, SVGAGI (reference sequence). Between the trimmed V and J ends, which lost 5 bases and 2 bases, there was a span of 9 bases. CDR3 length: 13 residues. CDR3 loop: CASSPDRNYGYTF. CDR3 DNA: TGTGCCAGCAGTCCTGACAGAAACTATGGCTACACCTTC.

The chain carries TRBV19 and TRBJ1-2; possible D gene TRBD1, 5 bases. The CDR3 has 15 residues. V was trimmed by 1 base and J by 2 bases, leaving 11 bases between them. CDR1 is LNHDA, CDR2 SQIVND, per germline (reference sequence). The CDR3 is CASSIGHRTNYGYTF. The CDR3 coding sequence is TGTGCCAGTAGTATAGGACACCGGACAAACTATGGCTACACCTTC.

The chain uses TRBV7-8 and TRBJ1-2; 7 positions match TRBD1. V shed 0 bases and J 1 base; nucleotides not matched to a gene: 8. Germline CDR1 SGHVS, CDR2 FQNEAQ. CDR3 length: 17 amino acids. The CDR3: CASSLASPTGYNYGYTF. The CDR3, as DNA: TGTGCCAGCAGCTTAGCCTCCCCGACAGGGTATAACTATGGCTACACCTTC. The full variable domain, in which reference TRBV7-8 and TRBJ1-2 provide the parts outside the CDR3, is GAGVSQSPRYKVAKRGQDVALRCDPISGHVSLFWYQQALGQGPEFLTYFQNEAQLDKSGLPSDRFFAERPEGSVSTLKIQRTQQEDSAVYLCASSLASPTGYNYGYTFGSGTRLTVV.

The gene calls are TRBV7-9 and TRBJ2-7; maybe TRBD2 (6 bases). Per germline, CDR1 SEHNR and CDR2 FQNEAQ (reference sequence). This CDR3 has 19 amino acids. V lost 1 base and J 4 bases, leaving 26 bases between the germline ends. CDR3 loop: CASSLVPLRREARKYEQYF. The CDR3 bases are TGTGCCAGCAGCTTAGTGCCCCTACGGAGGGAGGCTCGGAAGTACGAGCAGTACTTC.